These 3 T cell receptor beta chains originate from one sample sequenced in a study of regulatory T cells in long-lasting Graves disease. CDR3 regions were amplified by Arm-PCR using iRepertoire HTBI primers to build TCR beta libraries. One entry per CDR3 protein, called by TCRdb with MiXCR from the multiplex PCR reads. The sample yields 400,000 to 500,000 distinct CDR3 sequences, approximately 16% seen once. Time point meaning: newly diagnosed GD, antithyroid drugs for less than 3 months. Extracted RNA from PBMCs served as the source of the TCR library. The sample also formed part of further work on T cells in Graves' hyperthyroidism and ophthalmopathy.

The sample was peripheral blood mononuclear cells (PBMCs), taken at new diagnosis, from a patient treated with antithyroid drugs. Source of these receptors: a woman aged 25 to 45 with Graves disease.

This chain joins TRBV24-1 and TRBJ1-2, with TRBD1 identical over 7 bases. Losses at the gene ends were 9 bases for V and 5 bases for J; bases not matched to a gene: 17. This CDR3 is built from 16 residues. Germline V gene lookup returns CDR1 KGHDR and CDR2 SFDVKD. The CDR3: CATYPPSGTEIYGYTF. For the CDR3, the DNA is TGTGCCACCTACCCACCATCCGGGACAGAGATTTATGGCTACACCTTC.

The chain carries TRBV6-2 or TRBV6-3 and TRBJ2-3; 7 bases map to TRBD2. Trimming cost V 4 bases and J 3 bases; bases outside gene matches: 1. CDR1 MNHEY and CDR2 SVGEGT come from the germline V gene. This CDR3 has 13 amino acids. Written as DNA, the CDR3 is TGTGCCAGCAGTTGGCGGGAGACAGATACGCAGTATTTT. Translating gives CASSWRETDTQYF.

The sample holds many counts of this clonotype. The chain is built from TRBV6-1 and TRBJ1-1; D not resolved. V gave up 11 bases and J gave up 0 bases, with 13 bases separating them. Germline V lookup: CDR1 MNHNS, CDR2 SASEGT. This CDR3 has 13 residues. CDR3 coding DNA: TGTGCCGGGTCTTACGGGGTGAACACTGAAGCTTTCTTT. Amino acid sequence: CAGSYGVNTEAFF.